The present T cell receptor beta chain was sequenced within a study of radiotherapy plus CTLA-4 blockade in lung cancer. TCRdb's copy holds only in-frame clones and misses some; the assay was immunoSEQ multiplex PCR. The repertoire holds tens of thousands of clones, around 76% seen once, with more than 3.5% in the top ten. The CDR3 has 16 residues. Germline-derived CDR1 and CDR2 are SNHLY and FYNNEI. V shed 6 bases, J shed 5 bases, and the junction held 8 bases outside the gene matches. This clone was recorded a few times. The sequenced sample was peripheral blood, obtained from a patient treated with radiotherapy plus ipilimumab. This clonotype was obtained from a human donor with non-small cell lung cancer who had a partial response to radiotherapy plus ipilimumab. Some clones in this sample may be carry-over from other donors' samples. V gene TRBV2 combines with J gene TRBJ2-5; 14 bases match TRBD2. CDR3 DNA sequence: TGTGCCAGCAGGCCGAGACTAGCGGGGGGGTCGGAGACCCAGTACTTC. This translates into CASRPRLAGGSETQYF.